This entry concerns a single T cell receptor (beta chain). The data are from a study of monozygotic twins with inflammatory bowel disease. TCRdb re-called the 5' RACE reads; every CDR3 protein appears as one record, without DNA. The sample table sets out more than 300,000 distinct CDR3 sequences. From germline, CDR1 is SGHTA and CDR2 FQGNSA. The CDR3 contains 16 residues. Sequencing was done on a sample of blood. The source of this sequence is a human donor with ulcerative colitis or Crohn's disease, or a healthy co-twin of an affected twin (not recorded which). This chain uses TRBV7-2 with TRBJ1-1; no DNA is available, so the TRBD1 call from TCRdb remains unchecked. CDR3 region: CASSWDSRLMNTEAFF.